The entry below describes one TCR beta chain. At one boundary the junction diverges from the germline segment, which might be a read error. The data originate from a study of T-cell reconstitution after alpha-beta-depleted transplantation in children. Germline CDR1 and CDR2: SGHDT and YYEEEE. This CDR3 region has 13 residues. This sample's TCRbeta library carried unique molecular identifier barcodes. TCRdb ran MiXCR on the PCR reads and lists one entry per CDR3 protein. The table lists about 460,000 distinct CDR3 sequences, approximately 12% of them singletons, with about 5.4% in the top ten. The gene calls are TRBV5-6 and TRBJ2-7; D remains unclear. The origin of this receptor is a human donor who donated a stem cell graft to a child with combined immunodeficiency. Sequencing used PBMCs from the stem cell graft donor, obtained from the stem cell graft. The CDR3: CASSFITSSYEQF. The CDR3 bases are TGTGCCAGCAGCTTCATAACTTCCTCCTACGAGCAGTTC.